Listed here are 22 T cell receptor beta chains from one sample, sequenced in a study of blood T cell repertoires in COVID-19. Profiling relied on immunoSEQ multiplex PCR, and the TCRdb table lists in-frame clones only, not all of them. The sample has about 38,000 clones; over 80% are singletons. The sample was peripheral blood. These receptors originate from a man between 45 and 60 years old with active or convalescent COVID-19.

The sample holds a few counts of this clone. The V and J genes are TRBV18 and TRBJ2-7; a possible D gene is TRBD1 (5 bases). Trimming left V 1 base short and J 2 bases short, with 12 bases between. The CDR3 spans 15 residues. Germline V CDR1 and CDR2: KGHSH, LQKENI. CDR3: CASSPRQGLPYEQYF. In nucleotides, the CDR3 is TGTGCCAGCTCACCACGCCAGGGCCTCCCCTACGAGCAGTACTTC.

V gene TRBV30 combines with J gene TRBJ2-5; maybe TRBD2 (5 bases). Germline V gene data show CDR1 as GTSNPN and CDR2 as SVGIG (reference sequence). The CDR3 runs 13 residues. V shed 0 bases and J shed 5 bases, with 10 bases lying between them. This CDR3 is CAWSVGGRETQYF. The DNA of the CDR3 is TGTGCCTGGAGTGTAGGCGGGCGGGAGACCCAGTACTTC.

The rearrangement joins TRBV25-1 to TRBJ1-1, with D uncertain. Per the germline V gene, CDR1 is MGHDK and CDR2 is SYGVNS. Deletions cut 6 bases from V and 2 bases from J, with 4 bases between. The CDR3 is 11 amino acids. CDR3 sequence (DNA): TGTGCCAGCAGGAGAAACACTGAAGCTTTCTTT. This translates into CASRRNTEAFF.

V and J are TRBV2 and TRBJ1-1; 8 bases match TRBD1. J was trimmed by 4 bases and V by 6 bases; bases with no gene match: 13. The CDR3 consists of 16 residues. Germline V gives CDR1 SNHLY, CDR2 FYNNEI. The CDR3 region has the DNA TGTGCCAGCAGGGACACAGGGGGTAAAGGCAGCACTGAAGCTTTCTTT. Protein product: CASRDTGGKGSTEAFF.

The chain links TRBV19 to TRBJ1-2; 7 positions agree with TRBD1. V shed 1 base, J shed 5 bases, and the junction held 10 bases outside the gene matches. There are 16 residues in the CDR3. Germline values: CDR1 LNHDA, CDR2 SQIVND (reference sequence). CDR3 nucleotide sequence: TGTGCCAGTAGTATAGGCCAAACGGGACAGATTTATGGCTACACCTTC. Translated, it gives CASSIGQTGQIYGYTF.

The rearrangement uses TRBV5-1 and TRBJ1-3; the match to TRBD1 covers 9 bases. CDR3 length equals 15 residues. The trim removed 4 bases at V and 3 bases at J, leaving 5 bases unmatched. CDR1 is SGHRS, CDR2 YFSETQ, per germline. In DNA, the CDR3 is TGCGCCAGCAGCATAACAGGGGGCGGTGGAAACACCATATATTTT. Translated, it gives CASSITGGGGNTIYF.

The chain carries TRBV11-2 and TRBJ2-7; D is perhaps TRBD1 (5 bases). Trimming left V 3 bases short and J 2 bases short, with 11 bases between. The CDR3 is made up of 14 amino acids. Germline V gene lookup returns CDR1 SGHAT and CDR2 FQNNGV. CDR3 in DNA: TGTGCCAGCAGCTTTTGGGGCCCGACCTACGAGCAGTACTTC. Translated, it gives CASSFWGPTYEQYF.

The J gene is TRBJ2-7, the V gene TRBV27; D might be TRBD2 (5 bases). V lost 3 bases, J lost 0 bases, and 9 bases lay in between. Looked up from germline, CDR1 is MNHEY and CDR2 is SMNVEV (reference sequence). This CDR3 comprises 14 residues. In nucleotides, the CDR3 is TGTGCCAGCAGTTTCGGCGCGGGCTCCTACGAGCAGTACTTC. This encodes CASSFGAGSYEQYF.

CDR3 sequence: CASSLGLAETSYEQYF. As DNA, the CDR3 is TGTGCCAGCAGCTTGGGGCTAGCGGAAACCTCCTACGAGCAGTACTTC. The V call is TRBV5-4, the J call TRBJ2-7; 7 bases fit TRBD2. The junction had 6 bases not matched to a gene; V was cut back by 0 bases and J by 0 bases. The CDR3 sequence is 16 residues long. Germline-derived CDR1 and CDR2 are SGHNT and YYREEE (reference sequence).

This clone is medium-sized by share. The V and J genes are TRBV5-1 and TRBJ1-1; D gene ambiguous. Trimming pared 2 bases from V and 6 bases from J, leaving 11 bases between. This CDR3 is 13 amino acids long. Germline V gene lookup returns CDR1 SGHRS and CDR2 YFSETQ. CDR3 bases: TGCGCCAGCAGCTTCGGGGTGGAAGCTGAAGCTTTCTTT. Translation: CASSFGVEAEAFF.

The V and J genes are TRBV2 and TRBJ2-7, with 10 bases identical to TRBD2. The CDR3 covers 13 residues. Per germline, CDR1 SNHLY and CDR2 FYNNEI. V was clipped by 8 bases and J by 6 bases; unmatched bases: 7. The chain's CDR3 is CASLERGGVEQYV. The CDR3 DNA follows: TGTGCCAGCCTTGAGCGGGGGGGAGTCGAGCAGTACGTC.

The gene calls are TRBV7-9 and TRBJ2-3, with 9 bases aligning to TRBD2. Unmatched junction bases numbered 7, after V lost 5 bases and J lost 1 base. The CDR3 is 16 residues long. CDR1 SEHNR and CDR2 FQNEAQ come from the germline V gene (reference sequence). The CDR3 nucleotides read TGTGCCAGCAGCATTTATAGCGGGAGAGGCACAGATACGCAGTATTTT. Its translation: CASSIYSGRGTDTQYF.

The chain uses TRBV24-1 and TRBJ2-5; no clear D gene. Trimming took off 0 bases at V and 13 bases at J, with 17 bases between the two ends. Per the germline V gene, CDR1 is KGHDR and CDR2 is SFDVKD. The CDR3 spans 14 residues. As DNA, the CDR3 is TGTGCCACCAGTGATTTGGAACGCGCCACGGAGCGGTACTTC. It translates to CATSDLERATERYF.

This clone was detected once. In nucleotides, the CDR3 is TGTGCCAGCAGTCCGGACAGGGGCGGTCAGCCCCAGCATTTT. Translated: CASSPDRGGQPQHF. V gene TRBV28 combines with J gene TRBJ1-5; 9 bases are shared with TRBD1. With 5 bases clipped from V and 6 bases from J, the junction kept 5 bases outside the gene matches. The germline gives CDR1 MDHEN, CDR2 SYDVKM. The CDR3 spans 14 residues.

The chain joins TRBV11-2 to TRBJ2-1; no clear D. This CDR3 is built from 14 residues. The germline V gene encodes CDR1 SGHAT and CDR2 FQNNGV. Trimming shortened V by 0 bases and J by 5 bases, and 8 bases separated the two germline ends. CDR3 loop: CASSLEAQNNEQFF. CDR3 DNA sequence: TGTGCCAGCAGCTTAGAAGCCCAAAACAATGAGCAGTTCTTC. Looking up the rest from reference TRBV11-2 and TRBJ2-1 gives the full variable domain: EAGVAQSPRYKIIEKRQSVAFWCNPISGHATLYWYQQILGQGPKLLIQFQNNGVVDDSQLPKDRFSAERLKGVDSTLKIQPAKLEDSAVYLCASSLEAQNNEQFFGPGTRLTVL.

The genes are TRBV7-3 and TRBJ1-1; D possibly corresponds to TRBD1 (5 bases). From germline, CDR1 is SGHTA and CDR2 FQGTGA. With 0 bases removed from V and 6 bases from J, the gap between germline ends came to 8 bases. CDR3 length: 13 amino acids. The CDR3 sequence is CASSLTGTSEAFF. CDR3 nucleotides: TGTGCCAGCAGCTTAACGGGGACTTCTGAAGCTTTCTTT. The full variable domain, with the rest looked up from reference TRBV7-3 and TRBJ1-1, is GAGVSQTPSNKVTEKGKYVELRCDPISGHTALYWYRQSLGQGPEFLIYFQGTGAADDSGLPNDRFFAVRPEGSVSTLKIQRTERGDSAVYLCASSLTGTSEAFFGQGTRLTVV.

The chain combines TRBV28 with TRBJ1-6, with D uncertain. CDR3 length: 13 amino acids. V was trimmed by 11 bases and J by 6 bases, leaving 14 bases between them. Germline CDR1 is MDHEN and CDR2 is SYDVKM. CDR3 in amino acids: CAATGLGNSPLHF. CDR3 DNA: TGTGCCGCGACGGGTTTGGGTAATTCACCCCTCCACTTT.

The chain uses TRBV5-1 and TRBJ2-1, with a possible D match to TRBD1 (5 bases). V gave up 4 bases and J gave up 6 bases, with 14 bases separating them. The length of the CDR3 is 14 residues. Germline loops: CDR1 SGHRS, CDR2 YFSETQ. The CDR3 region is CASSADSIGNEQFF. The CDR3 bases are TGCGCCAGCAGCGCCGACAGTATCGGCAATGAGCAGTTCTTC. Full variable domain (rest looked up from reference TRBV5-1 and TRBJ2-1): KAGVTQTPRYLIKTRGQQVTLSCSPISGHRSVSWYQQTPGQGLQFLFEYFSETQRNKGNFPGRFSGRQFSNSRSEMNVSTLELGDSALYLCASSADSIGNEQFFGPGTRLTVL.

This clone was detected once. This sequence joins TRBV12-3 or TRBV12-4 and TRBJ1-1, with D possibly matching TRBD1 (6 bases). Trimming took 7 bases from V and 3 from J, leaving 12 bases between them. The CDR3 consists of 13 residues. DNA for the CDR3: TGTGCCAGCACCCAGGGGAGTCACACTGAAGCTTTCTTT. It yields the protein CASTQGSHTEAFF.

The chain couples TRBV30 to TRBJ1-1; D remains ambiguous. V was clipped by 4 bases and J by 5 bases, with 11 bases between them. The length of the CDR3 is 12 residues. In germline, CDR1 is GTSNPN, CDR2 SVGIG (reference sequence). For the CDR3, the DNA is TGTGCCTGGACCCTCCCGGGGACTGAAGCTTTCTTT. It yields the protein CAWTLPGTEAFF.

This chain links TRBV19 with TRBJ2-1, with D maybe TRBD1 (5 bases). V gave up 0 bases and J gave up 6 bases, with 6 bases separating them. Germline CDR1 reads LNHDA; CDR2 reads SQIVND (reference sequence). The CDR3 is 13 residues long. CDR3 protein: CASSIDRVNEQFF. CDR3 sequence (DNA): TGTGCCAGTAGTATAGACAGGGTCAATGAGCAGTTCTTC.

V and J are TRBV19 and TRBJ1-5; 11 bases map to TRBD1. The CDR3 totals 18 residues. V shed 2 bases, J shed 2 bases, and the junction held 8 bases outside the gene matches. Germline V gene sequence: CDR1 LNHDA, CDR2 SQIVND (reference sequence). CDR3 sequence reads: CASSITGQGAYGNQPQHF. The DNA of the CDR3 is TGTGCCAGTAGTATAACCGGACAGGGGGCGTACGGCAATCAGCCCCAGCATTTT. Full variable domain (rest looked up from reference TRBV19 and TRBJ1-5): DGGITQSPKYLFRKEGQNVTLSCEQNLNHDAMYWYRQDPGQGLRLIYYSQIVNDFQKGDIAEGYSVSREKKESFPLTVTSAQKNPTAFYLCASSITGQGAYGNQPQHFGDGTRLSIL.